The entry below gives a single T cell receptor beta chain sequence along with its context. No antigen is known for it. CDR3 length: 15 residues. Germline trimming cut 2 bases from V and 5 bases from J; bases unmatched to any gene: 4. Germline V gene data show CDR1 as LGHNA and CDR2 as YSLEER. Of the isolated RNA, all was reverse transcribed, and so the sequenced material was expressed TCRB transcripts. The assay was immunoSEQ multiplex PCR, and TCRdb's table has in-frame clones only and misses some. Of fewer than 110,000 clones in the sample, around 30% were seen once. This specimen comes from a study of beta chain features in type 1 diabetes. Findings and limits, study-wide: Patients with Type 1 diabetes showed moderately but significantly shorter TCRB CDR3s in all four CD4+ subsets.

V usage is TRBV4-3 and J usage is TRBJ2-1; TRBD2 aligns across 9 bases. This receptor was obtained from a woman under 30 with type 1 diabetes. The sequenced material came from central memory CD4+ T cells from blood. The CDR3 DNA follows: TGCGCCAGCAGCCAAATGTCTAGCGGGAACAATGAGCAGTTCTTC. It yields the protein CASSQMSSGNNEQFF.